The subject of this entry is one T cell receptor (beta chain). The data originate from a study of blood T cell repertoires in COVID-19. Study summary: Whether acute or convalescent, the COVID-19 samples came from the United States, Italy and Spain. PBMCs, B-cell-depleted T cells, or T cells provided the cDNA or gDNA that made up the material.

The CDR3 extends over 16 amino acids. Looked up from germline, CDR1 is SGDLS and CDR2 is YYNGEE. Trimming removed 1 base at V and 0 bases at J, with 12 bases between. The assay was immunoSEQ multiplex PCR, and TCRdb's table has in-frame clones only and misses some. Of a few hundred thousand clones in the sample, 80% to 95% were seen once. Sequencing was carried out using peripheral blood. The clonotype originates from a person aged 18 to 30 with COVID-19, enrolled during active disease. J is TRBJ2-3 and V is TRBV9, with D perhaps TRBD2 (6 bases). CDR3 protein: CASSVSPSVSTDTQYF. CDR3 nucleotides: TGTGCCAGCAGCGTAAGTCCTAGCGTTAGCACAGATACGCAGTATTTT.